This T cell receptor beta chain comes out of a study of shared clonotypes between healthy human individuals. Assay execution proceeded at the deep level. In the study's own analysis: ImmunoSEQ sequences covered only the junction and lacked quality scores; filtering therefore differed. The protocol was immunoSEQ multiplex PCR, while the TCRdb copy is restricted to in-frame clones and leaves out a portion. V and J calls and clone size come straight from that table; D and trimming were deduced from the DNA. Among a few million clones listed, 85% to 95% were seen once. Positively selected for CCR7, the CD45RO-negative cells used as naive CD8 cells excluded terminally differentiated effector memory CD45RA+ cells. The CDR3 consists of 16 residues. Germline V CDR1 and CDR2: LNHNV, YYDKDF (reference sequence). The V gene lost 0 bases and the J gene lost 2 bases, with 14 bases spanning the gap.

Sample: naive CD8+ T cells from PBMCs. This sequence was found in a man younger than 35 in good health. Some clones in this sample may be carry-over from other donors' samples. The chain carries TRBV15 and TRBJ2-7; tentatively, D is TRBD2 (6 bases). CDR3 DNA sequence: TGTGCCACCAGCAGAGATGCCGGGAGAAGTCCCTACGAGCAGTACTTC. Its translation is CATSRDAGRSPYEQYF.